This paragraph covers one T cell receptor beta chain sequence. No antigen is known for it. Here immunoSEQ multiplex PCR was the method, and the copy in TCRdb shows in-frame clones only, minus some. The sample lists about 85,000 clones; around 80% were seen once. The data were taken from a study of graft-versus-host responses after intestinal transplantation. Study details: The transplants performed in recipients were multivisceral, liver-intestinal, or isolated intestinal. The study gave all recipients anti-thymocyte globulin induction, then tacrolimus and steroids for 2 to 3 years. General study points: Subjects displaying graft-donor T cell macrochimerism possessed elevated graft-versus-host to host-versus-graft clonal ratios inside allografts.

The CDR3 runs to 13 residues. V was trimmed by 3 bases and J by 0 bases, leaving 6 bases between them. Germline V gene lookup returns CDR1 GTSNPN and CDR2 SVGIG (reference sequence). The chain links TRBV30 to TRBJ1-3; D gene uncertain. This TCR was sampled from a human donor who received an intestinal transplant. The source was unstimulated CD4+ T cells sorted from spleen or lymph node cells, collected before intestinal transplant. The DNA for the CDR3 is TGTGCCTGGAGCTGGAGCTCTGGAAACACCATATATTTT. Translation gives CAWSWSSGNTIYF.